One T cell receptor beta chain is described in this entry. Sequencing used immunoSEQ multiplex PCR; TCRdb keeps in-frame clones, though not all of them. Among roughly 120,000 clones listed, approximately 90% were seen once. This sample is drawn from a study of T cell responses to AZD1222 COVID-19 vaccine. Germline assignment: CDR1 MNHEY and CDR2 SVGAGI. CDR3 length: 15 residues. Trimming took 6 bases from V and 5 from J, leaving 14 bases between them. The chain carries TRBV6-5 and TRBJ1-6; tentative D call: TRBD1 (5 bases). This specimen consisted of peripheral blood, obtained 28 days after the second AZD1222 dose. The receptor comes from an adult who received the AZD1222 COVID-19 vaccine. CDR3 sequence: CASSKGVLDNSPLHF. CDR3 coding DNA: TGTGCCAGCAGCAAAGGGGTTCTGGATAATTCACCCCTCCACTTT.